The 32 T cell receptor beta chains listed next were all sequenced from one sample in a study of cytotoxic CD8 clonotypes in ibrutinib-treated CLL. Method: immunoSEQ multiplex PCR; TCRdb's copy keeps in-frame clones and lacks some. The data contain some 84,000 clones, around 84% of them singletons. Sequencing used PBMCs, obtained before ibrutinib treatment. The receptors come from a human donor with chronic lymphocytic leukemia.

V usage is TRBV7-9 and J usage is TRBJ2-3, with D uncertain. V was pared by 3 bases and J by 6 bases, with 4 bases between. Germline V gene sequence: CDR1 SEHNR, CDR2 FQNEAQ (reference sequence). The CDR3 has 11 residues. As DNA, the CDR3 is TGTGCCAGCAGCTTCCCGGATACGCAGTATTTT. It is translated as CASSFPDTQYF.

This rearrangement joins TRBV25-1 to TRBJ2-1; a possible D gene is TRBD2 (6 bases). Germline V lookup: CDR1 MGHDK, CDR2 SYGVNS. The CDR3 length is 13 residues. The V end was cut by 3 bases, the J end by 10 bases, with 13 bases between. CDR3: CASSDLADTEQFF. The CDR3 coding sequence is TGTGCCAGCAGTGACTTAGCGGATACCGAGCAGTTCTTC.

The rearrangement links TRBV5-1 to TRBJ1-3; perhaps TRBD1 as D (6 bases). CDR1 is SGHRS and CDR2 is YFSETQ in the germline V gene. Trimming left V 4 bases short and J 1 base short, with 15 bases between. The CDR3 is 16 residues long. CDR3 sequence reads: CASSPLWTDSGNTIYF. The CDR3 bases are TGCGCCAGCAGCCCCCTCTGGACAGATTCTGGAAACACCATATATTTT.

The chain couples TRBV15 to TRBJ2-7; TRBD1 agrees at 9 bases. Trimming at V came to 6 bases and at J to 2 bases, leaving 2 bases not matched to a gene. This CDR3 has 13 residues. Per germline, CDR1 LNHNV and CDR2 YYDKDF (reference sequence). As DNA, the CDR3 is TGTGCCACCAGGGGACAGGGCGCCTACGAGCAGTACTTC. This encodes CATRGQGAYEQYF.

This CDR3 is CASNTGGNQPQHF. Written as DNA, the CDR3 is TGTGCCAGCAACACAGGGGGCAATCAGCCCCAGCATTTT. The chain uses TRBV21-1 and TRBJ1-5; the table's TRBD1 call for D was not verified on the DNA. TRBV21-1 is listed as a pseudogene. This CDR3 comprises 13 residues.

V is TRBV27 and J is TRBJ1-2, with a weak D call TRBD1 (6 bases). Germline CDR1 reads MNHEY; CDR2 reads SMNVEV (reference sequence). Trimming left V 0 bases short and J 8 bases short, with 10 bases between. This CDR3 has 13 amino acids. CDR3 sequence: CASSLSRGGGYTF. CDR3 bases: TGTGCCAGCAGTTTATCCAGGGGCGGAGGCTACACCTTC.

This clone was counted once. J is TRBJ1-1 and V is TRBV20-1; D is unresolved. Germline V gene sequence: CDR1 DFQATT, CDR2 SNEGSKA (reference sequence). The CDR3 contains 10 residues. Deletions cut 1 base from V and 11 bases from J, with 8 bases between. CDR3 residues: CSARGGSAFF. CDR3 nucleotides: TGCAGTGCTAGAGGAGGTAGTGCTTTCTTT.

This chain joins TRBV15 and TRBJ2-7; weak D call: TRBD1 (7 bases). Trimming stripped 8 bases from V and 6 bases from J, with 14 bases between. This CDR3 spans 12 amino acids. Germline loops: CDR1 LNHNV, CDR2 YYDKDF (reference sequence). The CDR3 DNA follows: TGTGCCACCGCGGGACAGCCAACCGAGCAGTACTTC. Its translation: CATAGQPTEQYF.

The chain combines TRBV18 with TRBJ1-5, with D possibly TRBD1 on 5 matching bases. The CDR3 totals 13 residues. Germline V CDR1 and CDR2: KGHSH, LQKENI. V lost 0 bases and J 6 bases, leaving 6 bases between the germline ends. CDR3 sequence: CASSPPRGQPQHF. The DNA of the CDR3 is TGTGCCAGCTCACCACCAAGGGGTCAGCCCCAGCATTTT.

The chain employs TRBV28 and TRBJ1-5; no firm D call. CDR1 and CDR2 (germline): MDHEN, SYDVKM. V was cut by 5 bases and J by 6 bases, with 20 bases left in between. CDR3 length equals 16 residues. CDR3 residues: CASSAAGQIQSQPQHF. Here the CDR3 DNA reads TGTGCCAGCAGTGCCGCGGGTCAGATACAGAGTCAGCCCCAGCATTTT.

Only a few counts were recorded for this clone. The V and J genes are TRBV29-1 and TRBJ1-2; the D gene is possibly TRBD1 (5 bases). Germline V gene lookup returns CDR1 SQVTM and CDR2 ANQGSEA. The V gene lost 6 bases and the J gene lost 3 bases, with 11 bases spanning the gap. The CDR3 runs to 12 residues. The CDR3 reads CSVSQGDYGYTF. The CDR3 region has the DNA TGCAGCGTCTCGCAGGGCGACTATGGCTACACCTTC.

The rearrangement links TRBV9 to TRBJ2-5; D is unclear. The CDR3 consists of 14 residues. Looked up from germline, CDR1 is SGDLS and CDR2 is YYNGEE. V lost 0 bases and J 2 bases, leaving 8 bases between the germline ends. The CDR3 loop is CASSVGLRQETQYF. CDR3 bases: TGTGCCAGCAGCGTAGGGTTAAGACAAGAGACCCAGTACTTC.

The chain carries TRBV4-1 and TRBJ1-4, with 8 bases matching TRBD1. The CDR3 totals 19 residues. Germline CDR1 and CDR2: MGHRA and YSYEKL. The junction had 16 bases not matched to a gene; V was cut back by 2 bases and J by 5 bases. Here the CDR3 reads CASSQNGQGLFAPNEKLFF. In DNA form, the CDR3 reads TGCGCCAGCAGCCAAAATGGACAGGGCCTATTTGCCCCGAATGAAAAACTGTTTTTT.

CDR3 sequence (DNA): TGTGCCAGCAGTGAACACGGTCCGTATGGCTACACCTTC. Translated, it gives CASSEHGPYGYTF. This sequence joins TRBV6-4 and TRBJ1-2, with unresolved D. CDR3 length equals 13 residues. From germline, CDR1 is MRHNA and CDR2 SNTAGT. The germline V and J ends were trimmed by 3 bases and 5 bases, with 10 bases remaining between them.

The chain has TRBV11-2 and TRBJ2-2; TRBD2 might be the D (6 bases). The V gene lost 5 bases and the J gene lost 4 bases, with 26 bases spanning the gap. This CDR3 comprises 19 residues. CDR1 and CDR2 from the germline V gene are SGHAT and FQNNGV. This CDR3 reads CASSPTRLALSRVTGELFF. CDR3 coding DNA: TGTGCCAGCAGCCCGACGAGGCTAGCGCTCAGCCGTGTCACCGGGGAGCTGTTTTTT.

This chain connects TRBV7-9 to TRBJ2-7; 11 bases line up with TRBD1. CDR3 length: 14 residues. Germline lookup yields CDR1 SEHNR and CDR2 FQNEAQ (reference sequence). Trimming removed 4 bases from V and 6 bases from J; junction bases left unmatched: 5. The CDR3 region has the DNA TGTGCCAGCAGCTCGGGACAGGGGGGGTTCGAGCAGTACTTC. Amino acids: CASSSGQGGFEQYF.

J is TRBJ1-2 and V is TRBV7-2; unclear D gene. This CDR3 comprises 14 residues. V was pared by 4 bases and J by 0 bases, with 9 bases between. Per germline, CDR1 SGHTA and CDR2 FQGNSA. CDR3 sequence: CASSSPYTNYGYTF. The CDR3 nucleotides read TGTGCCAGCAGCTCACCGTACACTAACTATGGCTACACCTTC.

The chain is built from TRBV15 and TRBJ1-4; 10 bases are a match to TRBD1. V gave up 3 bases and J gave up 5 bases; unmatched junction bases: 6. The CDR3 spans 16 residues. From germline, CDR1 is LNHNV and CDR2 YYDKDF (reference sequence). In DNA, the CDR3 is TGTGCCACCAGCAGGGAACGACAGGGGGCGAATGAAAAACTGTTTTTT. Its protein is CATSRERQGANEKLFF.

The chain has TRBV28 and TRBJ1-5; no definite D call. The CDR3 consists of 15 residues. Germline V lookup: CDR1 MDHEN, CDR2 SYDVKM. V shed 3 bases and J shed 7 bases, with 16 bases lying between them. The CDR3 region has the DNA TGTGCCAGCAGTTTCCGTGGGTATATAGACCAGCCCCAGCATTTT. It is translated as CASSFRGYIDQPQHF.

The table lists this clone with a count of one. This chain connects TRBV28 to TRBJ1-2, with D unresolved. Trimming removed 7 bases at V and 3 bases at J, with 9 bases between. The CDR3 is 12 residues long. Germline V gene data show CDR1 as MDHEN and CDR2 as SYDVKM. DNA for the CDR3: TGTGCCAGCACCTCCGACCACTATGGCTACACCTTC. Protein product: CASTSDHYGYTF.

V is TRBV4-2 and J is TRBJ1-1, with D maybe TRBD1 (6 bases). CDR1 and CDR2 (germline): LGHNA, YNFKEQ. This CDR3 contains 14 residues. V dropped 0 bases and J dropped 5 bases, with 10 bases sitting between them. The CDR3 loop reads CASSQEHQGTEAFF. CDR3 nucleotide sequence: TGTGCCAGCAGCCAAGAGCATCAGGGGACTGAAGCTTTCTTT.

This chain uses TRBV9 with TRBJ1-2, with a possible D match to TRBD1 (5 bases). Germline-derived CDR1 and CDR2 are SGDLS and YYNGEE. The CDR3 spans 14 residues. Trimming removed 1 base at V and 8 bases at J, with 15 bases between. The DNA of the CDR3 is TGTGCCAGCAGCGTAACCACGGAGGGGATCGGCTACACCTTC. Its translation is CASSVTTEGIGYTF.

The chain joins TRBV9 to TRBJ2-5, with 9 bases that match TRBD2. Germline loops: CDR1 SGDLS, CDR2 YYNGEE. The CDR3 consists of 18 residues. V shed 0 bases and J 5 bases; nucleotides not matched to a gene: 14. This chain's CDR3 is CASSVGRGSGRFGETQYF. The CDR3 nucleotides read TGTGCCAGCAGCGTAGGGAGGGGAAGCGGGAGGTTCGGGGAGACCCAGTACTTC.

The chain recombines TRBV6-1 with TRBJ2-7; D is undetermined. This CDR3 contains 11 residues. Germline CDR1 MNHNS, CDR2 SASEGT. Trimming cost V 9 bases and J 2 bases, with 8 bases left between them. The CDR3 coding sequence is TGTGCCAGTTCGCCGGCCTACGAGCAGTACTTC. Encoded protein: CASSPAYEQYF.

This rearrangement joins TRBV7-3 to TRBJ2-3; 9 bases match TRBD1. Trimming cost V 1 base and J 2 bases; bases outside gene matches: 10. Germline CDR1 and CDR2: SGHTA and FQGTGA. The CDR3 runs 18 residues. CDR3 nucleotides: TGTGCCAGCAGCTTAAAATGGGGGACAGGGACACACACAGATACGCAGTATTTT. Its translation is CASSLKWGTGTHTDTQYF.

This chain uses TRBV11-2 with TRBJ2-2; D assignment may be TRBD1 or TRBD2 (6 bases each). Germline V gene data show CDR1 as SGHAT and CDR2 as FQNNGV. This CDR3 comprises 17 residues. CDR3 DNA sequence: TGTGCAGACAAGGGGACTCGGACAGCCTCGAACACCGGGGAGCTGTTTTTT. Translation gives CADKGTRTASNTGELFF.

V is TRBV30 and J is TRBJ2-1, with 9 bases lining up with TRBD2. The CDR3 consists of 13 residues. The germline V gene encodes CDR1 GTSNPN and CDR2 SVGIG (reference sequence). J was trimmed by 7 bases and V by 4 bases; bases with no gene match: 5. CDR3 sequence (DNA): TGTGCCTGGATCGGGCGGGAGGGTAATGAGCAGTTCTTC. It is translated as CAWIGREGNEQFF.

The V and J genes are TRBV7-3 and TRBJ2-1; TRBD2 agrees at 7 bases. Unmatched junction bases numbered 8, after V lost 6 bases and J lost 3 bases. The germline V gene encodes CDR1 SGHTA and CDR2 FQGTGA. The CDR3 consists of 15 residues. The CDR3: CASRPGGGNYNEQFF. The CDR3, as DNA: TGTGCCAGCAGGCCGGGGGGAGGTAACTACAATGAGCAGTTCTTC.

V usage is TRBV19 and J usage is TRBJ2-5; 11 nucleotides line up with TRBD1. Germline V lookup: CDR1 LNHDA, CDR2 SQIVND (reference sequence). V was clipped by 6 bases and J by 5 bases; unmatched bases: 5. The CDR3 loop spans 14 amino acids. CDR3 protein: CASRRTGGQETQYF. The CDR3 DNA reads TGTGCCAGTAGGAGGACAGGGGGCCAGGAGACCCAGTACTTC.

This chain connects TRBV6-6 to TRBJ1-2; a weak D match, TRBD1 (5 bases). V was pared by 4 bases and J by 3 bases, with 9 bases between. This CDR3 region has 13 residues. The V gene's germline CDR1 is MNHNY and CDR2 SVGAGI (reference sequence). CDR3 coding DNA: TGTGCCAGCAGTTTAGGGACGGACTATGGCTACACCTTC. It codes for CASSLGTDYGYTF.

The rearrangement links TRBV10-2 to TRBJ2-7; TRBD1 matches at 8 bases. Germline values: CDR1 WSHSY, CDR2 SAAADI. The CDR3 loop spans 13 amino acids. V was pared by 8 bases and J by 9 bases, with 12 bases of the junction left unmatched. CDR3 region: CASFLQGGSGQYF. The CDR3, as DNA: TGCGCCAGCTTCTTACAGGGGGGAAGCGGGCAGTACTTC.

This sequence joins TRBV14 and TRBJ1-1, with D possibly matching TRBD1 (5 bases). This CDR3 region has 16 residues. V lost 4 bases and J 4 bases, leaving 19 bases between the germline ends. Looked up from germline, CDR1 is SGHDN and CDR2 is FVKESK. The CDR3 region has the DNA TGTGCCAGCAGCCTGAGGAGGACGATAGGGACCACTGAAGCTTTCTTT. Protein product: CASSLRRTIGTTEAFF.